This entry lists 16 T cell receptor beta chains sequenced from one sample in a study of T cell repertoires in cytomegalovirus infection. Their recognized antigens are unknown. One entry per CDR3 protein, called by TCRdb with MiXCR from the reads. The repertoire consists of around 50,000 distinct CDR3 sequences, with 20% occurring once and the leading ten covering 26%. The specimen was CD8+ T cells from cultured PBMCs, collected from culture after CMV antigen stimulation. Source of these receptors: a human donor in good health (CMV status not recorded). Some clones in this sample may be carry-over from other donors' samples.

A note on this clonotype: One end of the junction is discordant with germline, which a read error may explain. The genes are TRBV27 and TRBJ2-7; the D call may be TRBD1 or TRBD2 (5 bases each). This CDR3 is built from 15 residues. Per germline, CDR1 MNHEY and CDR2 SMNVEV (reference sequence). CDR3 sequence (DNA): TGTGCCAGCAATTTATCAGGGACGGGACCCTACGAGCAGTACTTC. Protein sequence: CASNLSGTGPYEQYF.

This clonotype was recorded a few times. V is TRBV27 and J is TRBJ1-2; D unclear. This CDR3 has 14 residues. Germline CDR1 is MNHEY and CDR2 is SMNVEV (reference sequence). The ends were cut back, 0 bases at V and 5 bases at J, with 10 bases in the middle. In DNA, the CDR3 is TGTGCCAGCAGTTTATCCCAACCTCTTTATGGCTACACCTTC. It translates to CASSLSQPLYGYTF.

The CDR3: CASSLGLANYNEQFF. The CDR3 nucleotides read TGCGCCAGCAGCTTGGGGCTAGCGAACTACAATGAGCAGTTCTTC. The chain joins TRBV5-1 to TRBJ2-1; tentative D call: TRBD2 (6 bases). Per the germline V gene, CDR1 is SGHRS and CDR2 is YFSETQ. The CDR3 extends over 15 amino acids. V was clipped by 0 bases and J by 3 bases, with 10 bases between them.

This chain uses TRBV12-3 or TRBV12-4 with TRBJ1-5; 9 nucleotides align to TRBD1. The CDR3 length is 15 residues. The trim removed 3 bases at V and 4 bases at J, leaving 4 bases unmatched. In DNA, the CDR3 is TGTGCCAGCAGTTTTGGGACAGGGTGGAATCAGCCCCAGCATTTT. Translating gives CASSFGTGWNQPQHF.

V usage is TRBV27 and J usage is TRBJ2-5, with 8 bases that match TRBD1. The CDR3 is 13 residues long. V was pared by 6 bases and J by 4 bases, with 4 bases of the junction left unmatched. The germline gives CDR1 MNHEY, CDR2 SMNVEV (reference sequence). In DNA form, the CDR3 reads TGTGCCAGCAGAAGGACAGGGTCAGAGACCCAGTACTTC. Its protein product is CASRRTGSETQYF.

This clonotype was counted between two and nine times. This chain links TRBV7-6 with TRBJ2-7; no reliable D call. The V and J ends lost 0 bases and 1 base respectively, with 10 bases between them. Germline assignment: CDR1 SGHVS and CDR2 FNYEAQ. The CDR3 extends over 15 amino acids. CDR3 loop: CASSLAATESYEQYF. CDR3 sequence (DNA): TGTGCCAGCAGCTTAGCGGCGACGGAATCCTACGAGCAGTACTTC.

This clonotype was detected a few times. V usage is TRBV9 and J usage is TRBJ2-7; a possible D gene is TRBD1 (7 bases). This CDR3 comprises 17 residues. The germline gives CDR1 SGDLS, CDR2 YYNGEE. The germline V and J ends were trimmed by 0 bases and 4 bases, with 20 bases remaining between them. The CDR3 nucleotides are TGTGCCAGCAGCGTAGCATTTGGCAGGGGGGACAGATACGAGCAGTACTTC. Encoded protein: CASSVAFGRGDRYEQYF.

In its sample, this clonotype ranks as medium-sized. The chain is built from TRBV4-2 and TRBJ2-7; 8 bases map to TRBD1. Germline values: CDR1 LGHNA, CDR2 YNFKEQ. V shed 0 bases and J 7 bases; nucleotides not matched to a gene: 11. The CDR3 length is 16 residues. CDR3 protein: CASSQDQGRGPREQYF. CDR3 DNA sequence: TGTGCCAGCAGCCAAGATCAAGGCAGGGGGCCTAGGGAGCAGTACTTC.

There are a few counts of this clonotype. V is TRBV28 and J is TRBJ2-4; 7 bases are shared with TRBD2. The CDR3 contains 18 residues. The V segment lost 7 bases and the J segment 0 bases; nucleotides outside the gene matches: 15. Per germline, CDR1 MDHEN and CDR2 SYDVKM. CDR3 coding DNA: TGTGCCAGCATACAAGGGCCCCCGGGGGGTCTAGCCAAAAACATTCAGTACTTC. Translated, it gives CASIQGPPGGLAKNIQYF.

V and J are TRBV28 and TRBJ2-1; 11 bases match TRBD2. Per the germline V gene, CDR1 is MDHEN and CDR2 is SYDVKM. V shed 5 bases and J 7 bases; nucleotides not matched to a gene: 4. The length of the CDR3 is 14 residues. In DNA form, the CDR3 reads TGTGCCAGCAGTACTAGCGGGAGAACTAATGAGCAGTTCTTC. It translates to CASSTSGRTNEQFF.

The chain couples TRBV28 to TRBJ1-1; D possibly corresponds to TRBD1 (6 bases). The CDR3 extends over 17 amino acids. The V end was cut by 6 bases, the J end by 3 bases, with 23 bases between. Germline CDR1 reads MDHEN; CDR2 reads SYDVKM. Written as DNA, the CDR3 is TGTGCCAGCAGCCCATGGCGGGGGGGGGGCAAGGACACTGAAGCTTTCTTT. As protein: CASSPWRGGGKDTEAFF.

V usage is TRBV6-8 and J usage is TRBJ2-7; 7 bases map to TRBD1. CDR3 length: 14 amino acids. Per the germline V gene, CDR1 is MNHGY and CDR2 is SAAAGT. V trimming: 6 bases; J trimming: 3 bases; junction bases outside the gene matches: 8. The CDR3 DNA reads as TGTGCCAGCAGACCGGGACAGCAATTCTACGAGCAGTACTTC. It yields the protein CASRPGQQFYEQYF.

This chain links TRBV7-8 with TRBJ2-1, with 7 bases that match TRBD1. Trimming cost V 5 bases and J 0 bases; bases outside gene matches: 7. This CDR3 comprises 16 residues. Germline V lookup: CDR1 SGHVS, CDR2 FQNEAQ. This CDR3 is CASSLGRDSSYNEQFF. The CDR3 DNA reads TGTGCCAGCAGCCTTGGAAGGGACAGCTCCTACAATGAGCAGTTCTTC. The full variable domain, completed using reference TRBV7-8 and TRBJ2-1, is GAGVSQSPRYKVAKRGQDVALRCDPISGHVSLFWYQQALGQGPEFLTYFQNEAQLDKSGLPSDRFFAERPEGSVSTLKIQRTQQEDSAVYLCASSLGRDSSYNEQFFGPGTRLTVL.

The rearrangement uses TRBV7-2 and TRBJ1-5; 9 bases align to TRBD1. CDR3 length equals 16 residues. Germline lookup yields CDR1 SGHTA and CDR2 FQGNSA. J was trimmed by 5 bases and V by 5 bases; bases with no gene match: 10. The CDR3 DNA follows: TGTGCCAGCAGCCCACGCTGGGACAGGGTTTATCAGCCCCAGCATTTT. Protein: CASSPRWDRVYQPQHF.

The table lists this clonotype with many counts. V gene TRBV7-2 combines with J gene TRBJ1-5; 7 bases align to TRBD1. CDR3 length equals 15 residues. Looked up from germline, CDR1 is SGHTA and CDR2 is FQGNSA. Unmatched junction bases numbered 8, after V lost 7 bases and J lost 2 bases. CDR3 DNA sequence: TGTGCCAGCACCACCGGGACAGTCGGCAATCAGCCCCAGCATTTT. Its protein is CASTTGTVGNQPQHF.

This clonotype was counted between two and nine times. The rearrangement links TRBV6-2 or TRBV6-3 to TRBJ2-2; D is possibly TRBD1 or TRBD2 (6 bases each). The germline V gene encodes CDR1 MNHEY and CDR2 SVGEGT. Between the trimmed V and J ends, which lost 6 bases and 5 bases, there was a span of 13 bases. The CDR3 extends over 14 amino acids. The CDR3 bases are TGTGCCAGCAGATCAGGGGAGGAGACCGGGGAGCTGTTTTTT. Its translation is CASRSGEETGELFF.